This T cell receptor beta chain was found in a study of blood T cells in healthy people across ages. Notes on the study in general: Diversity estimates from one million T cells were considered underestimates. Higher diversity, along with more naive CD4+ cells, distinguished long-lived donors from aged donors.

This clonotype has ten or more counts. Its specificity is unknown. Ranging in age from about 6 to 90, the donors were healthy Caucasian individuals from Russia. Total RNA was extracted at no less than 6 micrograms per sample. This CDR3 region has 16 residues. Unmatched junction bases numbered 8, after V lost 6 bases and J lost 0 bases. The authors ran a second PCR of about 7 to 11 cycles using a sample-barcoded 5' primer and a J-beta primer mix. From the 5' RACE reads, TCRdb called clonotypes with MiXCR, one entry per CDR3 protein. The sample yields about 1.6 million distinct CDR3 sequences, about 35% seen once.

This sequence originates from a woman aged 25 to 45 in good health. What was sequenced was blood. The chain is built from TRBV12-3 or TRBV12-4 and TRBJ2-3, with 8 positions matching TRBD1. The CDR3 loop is CASSPGGGSSTDTQYF. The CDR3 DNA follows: TGTGCCAGCAGCCCAGGGGGCGGATCTAGCACAGATACGCAGTATTTT.